The 11 T cell receptor beta chains below all came from one sample that was sequenced in a study of CD8 T cells in Susac syndrome. RNA was extracted with the RNeasy kit, and a quantity of roughly 0.45 to 1 ug was reverse transcribed using random hexamers. A single record per CDR3 protein comes from TCRdb applying MiXCR to the immunoSEQ multiplex PCR reads. This table holds 150,000 to 200,000 distinct CDR3 sequences, 90% to 95% found once. Sequences were obtained from CD4+ T cells from PBMCs. The receptors were sampled from a human donor with Susac syndrome.

The chain is built from TRBV30 and TRBJ1-3; D uncertain. This CDR3 is built from 14 residues. Trimming shortened V by 4 bases and J by 0 bases, and 10 bases separated the two germline ends. Germline loops: CDR1 GTSNPN, CDR2 SVGIG (reference sequence). CDR3 protein: CAWNLIHSGNTIYF. The CDR3, as DNA: TGTGCCTGGAACCTCATCCACTCTGGAAACACCATATATTTT.

This chain uses TRBV9 with TRBJ2-3; D possibly corresponds to TRBD2 (6 bases). Germline CDR1 is SGDLS and CDR2 is YYNGEE. The CDR3 spans 16 residues. V was clipped by 3 bases and J by 5 bases, with 19 bases between them. Here the CDR3 reads CASSGSGAGRKDTQYF. The CDR3 DNA follows: TGTGCCAGCAGCGGTTCAGGTGCGGGGAGGAAAGATACGCAGTATTTT.

The chain links TRBV12-3 or TRBV12-4 to TRBJ2-3, with a tentative D call TRBD2 (7 bases). The CDR3 loop spans 15 amino acids. V lost 5 bases and J 5 bases, leaving 17 bases between the germline ends. The CDR3 coding sequence is TGTGCCAGCAGTCCCGAGGGGGGGCGAGGAGATACGCAGTATTTT. Translation: CASSPEGGRGDTQYF.

The rearrangement joins TRBV5-4 to TRBJ2-7; D unclear. CDR1 and CDR2 from the germline V gene are SGHNT and YYREEE (reference sequence). The CDR3 has 12 residues. V dropped 3 bases and J dropped 6 bases, with 10 bases sitting between them. For the CDR3, the DNA is TGTGCCAGCAGCTCGGACCTCCCCGAGCAGTACTTC. It translates to CASSSDLPEQYF.

J is TRBJ1-4 and V is TRBV12-3 or TRBV12-4; tentatively, D is TRBD1 (5 bases). The CDR3 runs to 15 residues. Between the trimmed V and J ends, which lost 1 base and 0 bases, there was a span of 6 bases. CDR3 DNA: TGTGCCAGCAGTTTAGGACAGTCAACTAATGAAAAACTGTTTTTT. It translates to CASSLGQSTNEKLFF.

The chain carries TRBV18 and TRBJ1-2; a weak D match, TRBD1 (5 bases). Per the germline V gene, CDR1 is KGHSH and CDR2 is LQKENI. Between the trimmed V and J ends, which lost 2 bases and 6 bases, there was a span of 13 bases. There are 14 residues in the CDR3. CDR3 coding DNA: TGTGCCAGCTCACCAAGTCAGGGATTGGATGGCTACACCTTC. Encoded protein: CASSPSQGLDGYTF.

The chain carries TRBV7-2 and TRBJ2-5; 7 bases agree with TRBD1. J gave up 4 bases and V 4 bases, and 3 bases lay outside the gene matches. CDR1 and CDR2 from the germline V gene are SGHTA and FQGNSA. This CDR3 spans 13 amino acids. CDR3 in amino acids: CASSSYRGETQYF. CDR3 bases: TGTGCCAGCAGCTCCTACAGGGGAGAGACCCAGTACTTC.

The rearrangement uses TRBV12-3 or TRBV12-4 and TRBJ1-2; TRBD1 aligns across 8 bases. J was trimmed by 12 bases and V by 4 bases; bases with no gene match: 10. The CDR3 loop spans 13 amino acids. CDR3 sequence: CASSWGRQGRNTF. CDR3 nucleotides: TGTGCCAGCAGTTGGGGGCGACAGGGGAGAAACACCTTC.

The DNA of the CDR3 is TGTGCCACCAGTGATACCCAGGGCTTGGATGGCTACACCTTC. This sequence encodes CATSDTQGLDGYTF. The chain employs TRBV24-1 and TRBJ1-2; possible D gene TRBD1, 5 bases. Trimming stripped 3 bases from V and 6 bases from J, with 13 bases between. CDR1 and CDR2 from the germline V gene are KGHDR and SFDVKD. The CDR3 runs to 14 residues.

This clonotype showed up just once. This chain joins TRBV20-1 and TRBJ1-5; no definite D call. V shed 1 base and J shed 1 base, with 2 bases lying between them. This CDR3 is 12 amino acids long. Germline V gene lookup returns CDR1 DFQATT and CDR2 SNEGSKA (reference sequence). The DNA of the CDR3 is TGCAGTGCTAGAGGCAGCAATCAGCCCCAGCATTTT. Protein: CSARGSNQPQHF.

This chain links TRBV14 with TRBJ2-7; perhaps TRBD1 as D (6 bases). Trimming took 1 base from V and 3 from J, leaving 13 bases between them. The CDR3 runs 15 residues. Germline values: CDR1 SGHDN, CDR2 FVKESK. This CDR3 is CASSQVYRVGYEQYF. The CDR3 DNA sequence: TGTGCCAGCAGCCAAGTCTACAGGGTTGGCTACGAGCAGTACTTC.